The 32 T cell receptor beta chains in this list originate from one sample, sequenced in a study of blood T cell repertoires in COVID-19. Only in-frame clones appear in the TCRdb table, and some are missing; sequencing was by immunoSEQ multiplex PCR. The data contain 200,000 or so clones, nearly 90% of them singletons. Sample: PBMCs or T cells enriched from blood (not recorded which). Receptors were obtained from a woman in her 40s with acute COVID-19.

The chain carries TRBV11-3 and TRBJ2-7, with 10 bases that match TRBD1. CDR3 size: 13 residues. Germline assignment: CDR1 SGHNT and CDR2 YENEEA. V shed 4 bases and J 4 bases; nucleotides not matched to a gene: 1. CDR3 region: CASSWGQGYEQYF. The CDR3 DNA reads TGTGCCAGCAGCTGGGGACAGGGGTACGAGCAGTACTTC.

The chain uses TRBV6-5 and TRBJ2-7; 9 bases line up with TRBD1. Germline V CDR1 and CDR2: MNHEY, SVGAGI. This CDR3 has 16 residues. The J segment lost 8 bases and the V segment lost 0 bases, leaving 11 bases of the junction unmatched. This CDR3 is CASSYSRWDRDRKQYF. CDR3 nucleotide sequence: TGTGCCAGCAGTTACTCGAGATGGGACAGGGACCGGAAGCAGTACTTC.

This clone was seen only once. This chain links TRBV27 with TRBJ1-6, with D uncertain. Deletions cut 0 bases from V and 0 bases from J, with 9 bases between. The CDR3 has 17 amino acids. Looked up from germline, CDR1 is MNHEY and CDR2 is SMNVEV (reference sequence). The CDR3 bases are TGTGCCAGCAGTTTATCGCCGAGAAGCTCCTATAATTCACCCCTCCACTTT. This translates into CASSLSPRSSYNSPLHF.

V and J are TRBV6-2 or TRBV6-3 and TRBJ1-2; 10 nucleotides agree with TRBD1. J gave up 5 bases and V 6 bases, and 3 bases lay outside the gene matches. The CDR3 has 13 residues. Germline V gene lookup returns CDR1 MNHEY and CDR2 SVGEGT. This chain's CDR3 is CASSRTGGYGYTF. The CDR3 DNA reads TGTGCCAGCAGCCGGACAGGGGGGTATGGCTACACCTTC.

V usage is TRBV29-1 and J usage is TRBJ2-5; 9 bases are a match to TRBD2. The CDR3 contains 13 residues. Germline CDR1 is SQVTM and CDR2 is ANQGSEA. V lost 3 bases and J lost 5; bases outside the gene matches: 4. For the CDR3, the DNA is TGCAGCGTTGAGCGGGGGGGCCGGGAGACCCAGTACTTC. Amino acids: CSVERGGRETQYF. Full variable domain (missing parts from reference TRBV29-1 and TRBJ2-5): SAVISQKPSRDICQRGTSLTIQCQVDSQVTMMFWYRQQPGQSLTLIATANQGSEATYESGFVIDKFPISRPNLTFSTLTVSNMSPEDSSIYLCSVERGGRETQYFGPGTRLLVL.

This chain's CDR3 is CASSERRSSGPTDTQYF. As DNA, the CDR3 is TGTGCCAGCAGTGAACGTCGGAGTAGCGGCCCCACAGATACGCAGTATTTT. V is TRBV6-1 and J is TRBJ2-3, with D possibly TRBD2 on 6 matching bases. Germline-derived CDR1 and CDR2 are MNHNS and SASEGT. The CDR3 is 17 residues long. The V and J ends lost 2 bases and 2 bases respectively, with 17 bases between them.

The chain has TRBV7-2 and TRBJ1-5; 8 bases line up with TRBD1. The length of the CDR3 is 16 residues. Germline V gene lookup returns CDR1 SGHTA and CDR2 FQGNSA. V trimming: 1 base; J trimming: 1 base; junction bases outside the gene matches: 3. CDR3 amino acids: CASSLGDRGSNQPQHF. The CDR3 nucleotides are TGTGCCAGCAGCTTAGGTGACAGGGGAAGCAATCAGCCCCAGCATTTT. The whole variable domain, filled in from reference TRBV7-2 and TRBJ1-5, reads GAGVSQSPSNKVTEKGKDVELRCDPISGHTALYWYRQSLGQGLEFLIYFQGNSAPDKSGLPSDRFSAERTGGSVSTLTIQRTQQEDSAVYLCASSLGDRGSNQPQHFGDGTRLSIL.

The genes are TRBV6-2 or TRBV6-3 and TRBJ1-5, with 8 bases that match TRBD1. The V gene's germline CDR1 is MNHEY and CDR2 SVGEGT. This CDR3 is 18 amino acids long. The V and J ends lost 4 bases and 1 base, in that order; junction bases with no gene match: 12. This CDR3 reads CASSSWDRTISSNQPQHF. DNA of the CDR3: TGTGCCAGCAGTTCCTGGGACAGGACCATATCGAGCAATCAGCCCCAGCATTTT.

This chain uses TRBV5-4 with TRBJ2-3, with TRBD1 matching over 10 bases. V trimming: 3 bases; J trimming: 3 bases; junction bases outside the gene matches: 4. The length of the CDR3 is 15 residues. Germline CDR1 reads SGHNT; CDR2 reads YYREEE (reference sequence). In DNA form, the CDR3 reads TGTGCCAGCAGCTCGCCGGGACAGGGGACAGATACGCAGTATTTT. Translated, it gives CASSSPGQGTDTQYF.

The table lists this clone with a count of one. J is TRBJ2-2 and V is TRBV4-2; 8 nucleotides align to TRBD2. V was pared by 5 bases and J by 4 bases, with 9 bases of the junction left unmatched. Per germline, CDR1 LGHNA and CDR2 YNFKEQ. The CDR3 consists of 16 residues. The CDR3 region has the DNA TGTGCCAGCAGCGACCGGGGGGGAGAGGGCACCGGGGAGCTGTTTTTT. It specifies CASSDRGGEGTGELFF.

V gene TRBV25-1 combines with J gene TRBJ1-1, with TRBD1 identical over 8 bases. This CDR3 is built from 12 residues. With V trimmed by 8 bases and J by 5 bases, 4 bases remained unmatched. Germline assignment: CDR1 MGHDK and CDR2 SYGVNS. CDR3 DNA: TGTGCCAGCTCCAGGGGGCAGACTGAAGCTTTCTTT. Its translation is CASSRGQTEAFF.

The V gene is TRBV19, the J gene TRBJ2-7; D is undetermined. The CDR3 runs to 15 residues. Germline-derived CDR1 and CDR2 are LNHDA and SQIVND (reference sequence). Trimming left V 8 bases short and J 1 base short, with 18 bases between. The chain's CDR3 is CASALGGLQSYEQYF. In DNA, the CDR3 is TGTGCCAGTGCACTGGGTGGGCTACAATCCTACGAGCAGTACTTC. Combining the CDR3 with reference TRBV19 and TRBJ2-7 gives the whole variable domain DGGITQSPKYLFRKEGQNVTLSCEQNLNHDAMYWYRQDPGQGLRLIYYSQIVNDFQKGDIAEGYSVSREKKESFPLTVTSAQKNPTAFYLCASALGGLQSYEQYFGPGTRLTVT.

The rearrangement joins TRBV5-4 to TRBJ2-1; the match to TRBD2 covers 12 bases. The CDR3 is 16 amino acids. V shed 4 bases, J shed 2 bases, and the junction held 4 bases outside the gene matches. Germline CDR1 is SGHNT and CDR2 is YYREEE (reference sequence). The CDR3 reads CASSATSGRTYNEQFF. For the CDR3, the DNA is TGTGCCAGCAGCGCGACTAGCGGGAGAACCTACAATGAGCAGTTCTTC.

CDR3 residues: CASSLGQGSSGNTIYF. The CDR3 DNA is TGTGCCAGCAGCTTAGGACAGGGAAGCTCTGGAAACACCATATATTTT. The J gene is TRBJ1-3, the V gene TRBV7-9; TRBD1 agrees at 7 bases. V lost 1 base, J lost 0 bases, and 3 bases stayed unmatched. The CDR3 has 16 residues. CDR1 is SEHNR, CDR2 FQNEAQ, per germline (reference sequence).

This sequence joins TRBV9 and TRBJ1-2; D uncertain. V lost 4 bases and J lost 0, with 10 bases in between. Germline loops: CDR1 SGDLS, CDR2 YYNGEE. The CDR3 runs to 14 residues. In DNA, the CDR3 is TGTGCCAGCAGCCCGGACGGGACTAACTATGGCTACACCTTC. Translating it yields CASSPDGTNYGYTF.

The chain combines TRBV29-1 with TRBJ2-5, with D possibly TRBD2 on 7 matching bases. The CDR3 contains 15 residues. The germline gives CDR1 SQVTM, CDR2 ANQGSEA. Trimming shortened V by 2 bases and J by 2 bases, and 15 bases separated the two germline ends. CDR3 sequence reads: CSVEIRGRVQETQYF. The CDR3 coding sequence is TGCAGCGTTGAAATAAGGGGGAGGGTTCAAGAGACCCAGTACTTC.

CDR3 bases: TGTGCCAGCAGTCCGTGGGACAGGAAAGAGACCCAGTACTTC. It translates to CASSPWDRKETQYF. The chain combines TRBV27 with TRBJ2-5; 8 nucleotides match TRBD1. V dropped 5 bases and J dropped 3; count of bases not matched to a gene: 5. The CDR3 has 14 amino acids. Germline CDR1 reads MNHEY; CDR2 reads SMNVEV (reference sequence).

The rearrangement uses TRBV15 and TRBJ2-7; 11 bases match TRBD2. The length of the CDR3 is 16 residues. Germline loops: CDR1 LNHNV, CDR2 YYDKDF (reference sequence). V shed 3 bases and J 6 bases; nucleotides not matched to a gene: 10. CDR3 coding DNA: TGTGCCACCAGCAGCAGGGGGAAACTAGCGGGAGTCGAGCAGTACTTC. Translation gives CATSSRGKLAGVEQYF. Filled out from reference TRBV15 and TRBJ2-7, the complete variable domain reads DAMVIQNPRYQVTQFGKPVTLSCSQTLNHNVMYWYQQKSSQAPKLLFHYYDKDFNNEADTPDNFQSRRPNTSFCFLDIRSPGLGDTAMYLCATSSRGKLAGVEQYFGPGTRLTVT.

This chain uses TRBV7-9 with TRBJ2-3, with 7 nucleotides matching TRBD1. J gave up 0 bases and V 5 bases, and 5 bases lay outside the gene matches. The germline CDR1 and CDR2 sequences are SEHNR and FQNEAQ (reference sequence). This CDR3 is 15 amino acids long. Here the CDR3 reads CASSPDRASTDTQYF. The CDR3, as DNA: TGTGCCAGCAGCCCCGACAGGGCTAGCACAGATACGCAGTATTTT.

The chain joins TRBV12-3 or TRBV12-4 to TRBJ1-1; 11 nucleotides align to TRBD1. This CDR3 has 13 amino acids. Germline trimming cut 7 bases from V and 7 bases from J; bases unmatched to any gene: 5. The CDR3 protein is CASIRTGGGEAFF. The CDR3 DNA is TGTGCCAGCATTCGGACAGGGGGCGGTGAAGCTTTCTTT.

The CDR3 sequence is CASSWTGSSYNEQFF. CDR3 nucleotide sequence: TGTGCCAGCAGTTGGACAGGGAGCTCCTACAATGAGCAGTTCTTC. V gene TRBV28 combines with J gene TRBJ2-1; 8 bases agree with TRBD1. With 4 bases clipped from V and 0 bases from J, the junction kept 2 bases outside the gene matches. Germline V gene lookup returns CDR1 MDHEN and CDR2 SYDVKM. CDR3 length: 15 residues.

This chain uses TRBV7-8 with TRBJ1-5; 7 bases align to TRBD1. Germline CDR1 reads SGHVS; CDR2 reads FQNEAQ. V lost 1 base to trimming and J lost 6 bases; unmatched junction nucleotides: 9. CDR3 length: 16 amino acids. The CDR3 DNA sequence: TGTGCCAGCAGCTTAGTCATAGGGGGCTTCGGTCAGCCCCAGCATTTT. Translated: CASSLVIGGFGQPQHF.

The chain has TRBV5-4 and TRBJ1-2, with 12 bases matching TRBD1. The CDR3 has 15 residues. V dropped 4 bases and J dropped 7; count of bases not matched to a gene: 8. The germline gives CDR1 SGHNT, CDR2 YYREEE (reference sequence). The CDR3 protein is CASSPPGQGALGYTF. The CDR3 DNA follows: TGTGCCAGCAGCCCCCCGGGACAGGGGGCGCTTGGCTACACCTTC.

The chain links TRBV3-1 (or the pseudogene TRBV3-2) to TRBJ1-2, with unresolved D. CDR1 LGHDT and CDR2 YNNKEL come from the germline V gene (reference sequence). This CDR3 region has 12 residues. Trimming shortened V by 3 bases and J by 8 bases, and 10 bases separated the two germline ends. CDR3 protein: CASSQTPGGYTF. Here the CDR3 DNA reads TGTGCCAGCAGCCAGACCCCGGGGGGCTACACCTTC.

This rearrangement joins TRBV13 to TRBJ2-7; 15 bases line up with TRBD2. The germline gives CDR1 PRHDT, CDR2 FYEKMQ (reference sequence). The CDR3 runs 16 residues. Losses at the gene ends were 4 bases for V and 6 bases for J; bases not matched to a gene: 7. The CDR3 reads CASSSDGTSGRSEQYF. The CDR3 coding sequence is TGTGCCAGCAGCTCGGACGGGACTAGCGGGAGGTCCGAGCAGTACTTC.

This clone has a single count. This same CDR3 is encoded by further DNA sequences in the sample. As DNA, the CDR3 is TGCGCCAGCAGCCCCGGGACTGGACAATACGAGCAGTACTTC. The encoded protein is CASSPGTGQYEQYF. The chain combines TRBV5-1 with TRBJ2-7, with D maybe TRBD2 (6 bases). The CDR3 is 14 residues long. Trimming stripped 4 bases from V and 4 bases from J, with 15 bases between. CDR1 is SGHRS, CDR2 YFSETQ, per germline.

This CDR3 is CASSVADGSDRGRLNTEAFF. The CDR3 region has the DNA TGTGCCAGCAGCGTAGCGGATGGGTCGGACAGGGGGCGACTGAACACTGAAGCTTTCTTT. V and J are TRBV9 and TRBJ1-1; 11 nucleotides match TRBD1. Germline V gene sequence: CDR1 SGDLS, CDR2 YYNGEE. Trimming cost V 0 bases and J 0 bases; bases outside gene matches: 13. The CDR3 is 20 amino acids. The full variable domain, rest sourced from reference TRBV9 and TRBJ1-1, is DSGVTQTPKHLITATGQRVTLRCSPRSGDLSVYWYQQSLDQGLQFLIQYYNGEERAKGNILERFSAQQFPDLHSELNLSSLELGDSALYFCASSVADGSDRGRLNTEAFFGQGTRLTVV.

The J gene is TRBJ2-5, the V gene TRBV18; 11 bases map to TRBD2. Germline V gene sequence: CDR1 KGHSH, CDR2 LQKENI. The V and J ends lost 3 bases and 5 bases, in that order; junction bases with no gene match: 8. The CDR3 spans 16 residues. The CDR3 DNA reads as TGTGCCAGCTCACCGATTCAAACTAGCGGGAGCGAGACCCAGTACTTC. As protein: CASSPIQTSGSETQYF.

This rearrangement joins TRBV29-1 to TRBJ2-5; 10 bases agree with TRBD2. Germline V gives CDR1 SQVTM, CDR2 ANQGSEA. The V and J ends lost 8 bases and 5 bases, in that order; junction bases with no gene match: 5. The CDR3 length is 12 residues. CDR3 residues: CSFTSGAETQYF. The CDR3 DNA follows: TGCAGCTTTACTAGCGGGGCGGAGACCCAGTACTTC.

The chain combines TRBV4-1 with TRBJ2-7; 12 bases are shared with TRBD2. The V gene's germline CDR1 is MGHRA and CDR2 YSYEKL. Trimming at V came to 1 base and at J to 0 bases, leaving 13 bases not matched to a gene. The CDR3 totals 20 residues. CDR3 in DNA: TGCGCCAGCAGCCAAGGATGGGGCACTAGCGGGGGGCTAAACTCCTACGAGCAGTACTTC. Translating gives CASSQGWGTSGGLNSYEQYF.

This CDR3 reads CASSLSTGENTEAFF. For the CDR3, the DNA is TGTGCCAGCAGCCTCTCCACAGGAGAGAACACTGAAGCTTTCTTT. The chain uses TRBV7-9 and TRBJ1-1; D may be TRBD1 (5 bases). Germline CDR1 reads SEHNR; CDR2 reads FQNEAQ (reference sequence). CDR3 length: 15 amino acids. V was trimmed by 5 bases and J by 1 base, leaving 14 bases between them.

The chain combines TRBV28 with TRBJ1-2; tentative D call: TRBD1 (6 bases). Germline V lookup: CDR1 MDHEN, CDR2 SYDVKM. V lost 10 bases and J 2 bases, leaving 17 bases between the germline ends. CDR3 length equals 14 residues. The CDR3 spells CATRGGLGNYGYTF. In DNA form, the CDR3 reads TGTGCCACCCGGGGGGGCCTGGGGAACTATGGCTACACCTTC.